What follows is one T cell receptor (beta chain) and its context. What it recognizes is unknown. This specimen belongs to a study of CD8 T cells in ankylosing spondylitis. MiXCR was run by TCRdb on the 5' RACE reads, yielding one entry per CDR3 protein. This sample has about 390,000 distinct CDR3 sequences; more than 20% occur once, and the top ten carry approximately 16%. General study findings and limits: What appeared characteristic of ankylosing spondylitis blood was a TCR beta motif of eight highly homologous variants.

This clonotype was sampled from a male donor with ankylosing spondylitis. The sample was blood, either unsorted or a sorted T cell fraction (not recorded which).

CDR3 sequence: CSAGGLAGVGNTDTQYF. CDR3 nucleotide sequence: TGCAGTGCAGGGGGGCTAGCGGGAGTTGGGAACACAGATACGCAGTATTTT. The V gene is TRBV20-1, the J gene TRBJ2-3; TRBD2 matches at 10 bases. Germline trimming cut 6 bases from V and 2 bases from J; bases unmatched to any gene: 14. The CDR3 contains 17 residues. Looked up from germline, CDR1 is DFQATT and CDR2 is SNEGSKA (reference sequence).